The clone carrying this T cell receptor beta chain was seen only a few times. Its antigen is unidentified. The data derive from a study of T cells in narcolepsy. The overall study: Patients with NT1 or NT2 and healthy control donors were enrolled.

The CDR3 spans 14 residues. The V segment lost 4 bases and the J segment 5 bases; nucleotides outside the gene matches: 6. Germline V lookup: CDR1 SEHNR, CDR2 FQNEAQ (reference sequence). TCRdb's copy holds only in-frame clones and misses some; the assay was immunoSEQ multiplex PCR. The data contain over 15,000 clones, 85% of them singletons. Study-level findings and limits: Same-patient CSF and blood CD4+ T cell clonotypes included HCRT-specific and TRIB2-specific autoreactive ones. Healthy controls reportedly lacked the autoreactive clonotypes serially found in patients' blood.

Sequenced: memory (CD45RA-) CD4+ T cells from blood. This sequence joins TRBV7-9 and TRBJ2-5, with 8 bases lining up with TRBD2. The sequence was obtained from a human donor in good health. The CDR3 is CASSSRGGGETQYF. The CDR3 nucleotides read TGTGCCAGCAGCTCCCGGGGGGGAGGCGAGACCCAGTACTTC.